These T cell receptor beta chains were read from a single sample in a study of graft-versus-host responses after intestinal transplantation. What these receptors recognize is not known. Sequencing used immunoSEQ multiplex PCR; TCRdb keeps in-frame clones, though not all of them. The data hold nearly 90,000 clones, with roughly four fifths observed a single time. Sequencing used unstimulated CD8+ T cells sorted from spleen or lymph node cells, obtained before intestinal transplant. The receptors shown here come from a human donor who received an intestinal transplant. The CDR3 runs from the conserved cysteine through the conserved F or W. The order of the fields is J gene, clone size, V gene, D gene, CDR3 protein, CDR3 DNA. The D gene is left open where the match is weak. Some rows have no size entry. The others give once, few or many, or a class for an expanded clone.

>TRBJ2-1|NA|TRBV29-1|TRBD2
CSVEGGAGDSVRYNEQFF
TGCAGCGTTGAAGGGGGAGCGGGGGACTCGGTTCGCTACAATGAGCAGTTCTTC
>TRBJ2-3|NA|TRBV4-1|NA
CASSQVSERPNTQYF
TGCGCCAGCAGCCAAGTAAGCGAGCGGCCTAATACGCAGTATTTT
>TRBJ1-4|NA|TRBV9|TRBD1
CASSVTGENEKLFF
TGTGCCAGCAGCGTGACAGGGGAGAATGAAAAACTGTTTTTT
>TRBJ1-1|NA|TRBV27|TRBD1
CASRGQWATEAFF
TGTGCCAGCAGGGGACAGTGGGCAACTGAAGCTTTCTTT
>TRBJ1-1|few|TRBV5-4|TRBD1
CASSLEFKQGAWGTEAFF
TGTGCCAGCAGCTTGGAATTTAAGCAGGGGGCCTGGGGGACTGAAGCTTTCTTT
>TRBJ2-2|few|TRBV5-4|TRBD1
CASTPAQGAGELFF
TGTGCCAGCACACCTGCCCAGGGGGCCGGGGAGCTGTTTTTT
>TRBJ1-3|NA|TRBV6-5|NA
CASSSNPRGSGNTIYF
TGTGCCAGCAGTTCCAACCCTAGGGGCTCTGGAAACACCATATATTTT
>TRBJ1-2|NA|TRBV2|NA
CASSPPPRQYGYTF
TGTGCCAGCAGTCCACCCCCCCGACAGTATGGCTACACCTTC
>TRBJ2-3|NA|TRBV6-1|TRBD2
CASSEEAGGSDTQYF
TGTGCCAGCAGTGAAGAGGCGGGGGGTTCGGATACGCAGTATTTT
>TRBJ2-2|NA|TRBV7-2|NA
CASSPYQTGELFF
TGTGCCAGCAGTCCATACCAAACCGGGGAGCTGTTTTTT
>TRBJ2-7|NA|TRBV5-6|NA
CASSFGTNYEQYF
TGTGCCAGCAGCTTCGGGACAAACTACGAGCAGTACTTC
>TRBJ2-1|NA|TRBV7-6|TRBD2
CASSLRLAGRSYNEQFF
TGTGCCAGCAGCCTGAGACTAGCGGGCCGCTCCTACAATGAGCAGTTCTTC
>TRBJ2-7|NA|TRBV7-9|TRBD1
CASSLQDRGNYEQYF
TGTGCCAGCAGCCTGCAGGACAGGGGTAACTACGAGCAGTACTTC
>TRBJ1-1|NA|TRBV7-9|TRBD1
CASSLGQPLNTEAFF
TGTGCCAGCAGCCTGGGACAGCCCCTCAACACTGAAGCTTTCTTT
>TRBJ2-7|NA|TRBV5-1|NA
CASSPYRTVVEQYF
TGCGCCAGCAGCCCGTACAGGACCGTGGTCGAGCAGTACTTC
>TRBJ1-4|NA|TRBV10-2|NA
CASSGSRGLNEKLFF
TGCGCCAGCAGTGGTTCGCGCGGCCTTAATGAAAAACTGTTTTTT
>TRBJ2-1|NA|TRBV10-2|TRBD2
CASSETSGRSFSYNEQFF
TGCGCCAGCAGTGAGACTAGCGGGAGATCCTTCTCCTACAATGAGCAGTTCTTC
>TRBJ2-1|NA|TRBV30|TRBD2
CAHGRTSGSNEQFF
TGTGCCCACGGGAGGACTAGCGGGAGCAATGAGCAGTTCTTC
>TRBJ2-2|once|TRBV19|TRBD2
CASSIGLAGLTGELFF
TGTGCCAGTAGTATAGGACTAGCGGGACTCACCGGGGAGCTGTTTTTT
>TRBJ2-7|NA|TRBV27|NA
CASSHGLTYEQYF
TGTGCCAGCAGTCATGGACTAACCTACGAGCAGTACTTC
>TRBJ1-2|NA|TRBV28|TRBD1
CASSTLDRGRNYGYTF
TGTGCCAGCAGTACCCTCGACAGGGGGAGGAACTATGGCTACACCTTC
>TRBJ2-7|NA|TRBV28|NA
CASTPTAGWNSYEQYF
TGTGCCAGCACTCCCACGGCGGGCTGGAACTCCTACGAGCAGTACTTC